The 9 T cell receptor beta chains given below trace back to one sample, sequenced in a study of regulatory T cells in long-lasting Graves disease. Libraries of TCR beta came from iRepertoire HTBI primers plus Arm-PCR of CDR3 regions. TCRdb used MiXCR to reprocess the multiplex PCR reads, holding one entry per CDR3 protein. The repertoire consists of 580,000 or so distinct CDR3 sequences, with 16% occurring once and the leading ten covering 12%. Time point meaning: newly diagnosed GD, antithyroid drugs for less than 3 months. From PBMCs, RNA was extracted and then used to make the TCR library. The sample also formed part of further work on T cells in Graves' hyperthyroidism and ophthalmopathy.

The source was peripheral blood mononuclear cells (PBMCs), collected at new diagnosis, from a patient treated with antithyroid drugs. These TCRs come from a man younger than 30 with Graves disease.

Of note for this clonotype: A read error may be the cause here, since a much bigger clone is one base away. The V call is TRBV5-1, the J call TRBJ2-1; TRBD2 matches 9 bases. Germline V lookup: CDR1 SGHRS, CDR2 YFSETQ. The CDR3 covers 20 residues. The CDR3 DNA reads TGCGCCAGCAGCGGACTTTGGGCGGGAGGGAAAAGGAGCTCCTACAATGAGCGGTTCTTC. Encoded protein: CASSGLWAGGKRSSYNERFF.

This clonotype appeared many times. The genes are TRBV19 and TRBJ2-5; TRBD2 aligns across 9 bases. The tail of the sequence fits TRBJ2-1 better, so the J call may be wrong. From germline, CDR1 is LNHDA and CDR2 SQIVND (reference sequence). This CDR3 contains 15 residues. CDR3 DNA sequence: TGTGCCAGTAGTATCAGCGGGAGGACCAACAATGAGCAGTTCTTC. Amino acid sequence: CASSISGRTNNEQFF.

V is TRBV19 and J is TRBJ2-2; 7 bases fit TRBD2. Looked up from germline, CDR1 is LNHDA and CDR2 is SQIVND (reference sequence). The CDR3 has 15 amino acids. Germline trimming cut 5 bases from V and 5 bases from J; bases unmatched to any gene: 8. CDR3 region: CASSAGPGGTGELFF. CDR3 DNA sequence: TGTGCCAGTAGTGCGGGCCCCGGGGGGACCGGGGAGCTGTTTTTT. The full variable domain, rest sourced from reference TRBV19 and TRBJ2-2, is DGGITQSPKYLFRKEGQNVTLSCEQNLNHDAMYWYRQDPGQGLRLIYYSQIVNDFQKGDIAEGYSVSREKKESFPLTVTSAQKNPTAFYLCASSAGPGGTGELFFGEGSRLTVL.

This clonotype came up many times. This chain joins TRBV20-1 and TRBJ2-5; a possible D gene is TRBD1 (5 bases). The germline CDR1 and CDR2 sequences are DFQATT and SNEGSKA (reference sequence). Trimming cost V 5 bases and J 2 bases, with 15 bases left between them. The CDR3 loop spans 14 amino acids. CDR3 sequence reads: CSAQAGLPQETQYF. DNA for the CDR3: TGCAGTGCTCAAGCAGGGCTACCTCAAGAGACCCAGTACTTC.

In this sample, this clonotype turned up once. The chain uses TRBV6-2 or TRBV6-3 and TRBJ2-1, with TRBD1 identical over 8 bases. The germline gives CDR1 MNHEY, CDR2 SVGEGT. CDR3 length: 14 residues. V lost 6 bases to trimming and J lost 5 bases; unmatched junction nucleotides: 6. CDR3 in amino acids: CASRRQGFNNEQFF. The DNA for the CDR3 is TGTGCCAGCAGACGACAGGGGTTTAACAATGAGCAGTTCTTC.

This clonotype has a count of ten or more. V usage is TRBV20-1 and J usage is TRBJ2-1; 7 bases agree with TRBD1. V lost 0 bases and J lost 6; bases outside the gene matches: 5. CDR1 is DFQATT, CDR2 SNEGSKA, per germline (reference sequence). The CDR3 totals 14 residues. In nucleotides, the CDR3 is TGCAGTGCTAGAGACTCAGGGGGTGTCAATGAGCAGTTCTTC. This gives the protein CSARDSGGVNEQFF.

V usage is TRBV5-1 and J usage is TRBJ2-7; D may be TRBD2 (6 bases). Germline V gives CDR1 SGHRS, CDR2 YFSETQ. This CDR3 is 15 amino acids long. V was shortened by 4 bases and J by 1 base, with 15 bases between the two germline ends. The CDR3 sequence: CASSRRGATSYEQYF. The CDR3 coding sequence is TGCGCCAGCAGCCGGCGCGGGGCCACTTCCTACGAGCAGTACTTC.

This CDR3 is CAIRDSRDTIYF. CDR3 sequence (DNA): TGTGCCATACGGGACAGCCGAGACACCATATATTTT. The chain uses TRBV2 and TRBJ1-3; 7 nucleotides align to TRBD1. V lost 10 bases, J lost 8 bases, and 8 bases stayed unmatched. CDR1 is SNHLY and CDR2 is FYNNEI in the germline V gene. The CDR3 covers 12 residues.

This clonotype appeared a few times. This chain links TRBV4-2 with TRBJ2-1; 7 bases are a match to TRBD2. CDR1 LGHNA and CDR2 YNFKEQ come from the germline V gene. V gave up 0 bases and J gave up 6 bases; unmatched junction bases: 2. The CDR3 runs to 14 residues. CDR3 amino acids: CASSQDRGVNEQFF. The CDR3 DNA reads as TGTGCCAGCAGCCAAGATCGGGGGGTCAATGAGCAGTTCTTC.